These 8 T cell receptor beta chains were sequenced from one sample in a study of T cells after yellow fever vaccination. TCRdb passed the 5' RACE reads through MiXCR, listing each CDR3 protein once. The table lists more than 250,000 distinct CDR3 sequences, around 7% of them singletons. Sequences were derived from PBMCs, sampled roughly seven weeks after the first yellow fever vaccination. These receptors originate from a man aged 18 to 35 who received the YFV17D yellow fever vaccine.

The chain carries TRBV24-1 and TRBJ2-7; 7 bases map to TRBD1. The germline CDR1 and CDR2 sequences are KGHDR and SFDVKD. The V segment lost 3 bases and the J segment 6 bases; nucleotides outside the gene matches: 1. CDR3 length equals 12 residues. CDR3 in amino acids: CATSDPGGEQYF. The DNA of the CDR3 is TGTGCCACCAGTGATCCAGGGGGCGAGCAGTACTTC.

The CDR3 here is CASSYAPSGPGANVLTF. CDR3 coding DNA: TGTGCCAGCAGTTACGCCCCATCCGGGCCTGGGGCCAACGTCCTGACTTTC. The V gene is TRBV6-5, the J gene TRBJ2-6; unclear D gene. V dropped 2 bases and J dropped 2 bases, with 13 bases sitting between them. The CDR3 extends over 17 amino acids. Per the germline V gene, CDR1 is MNHEY and CDR2 is SVGAGI.

The chain links TRBV3-1 to TRBJ1-2; D remains unclear. Germline lookup yields CDR1 LGHDT and CDR2 YNNKEL (reference sequence). V was trimmed by 1 base and J by 8 bases, leaving 17 bases between them. The CDR3 is made up of 15 amino acids. This CDR3 reads CASSQANKMFSGYTF. CDR3 in DNA: TGTGCCAGCAGCCAAGCCAACAAGATGTTTAGCGGCTACACCTTC.

Many counts were recorded for this clonotype. J is TRBJ2-5 and V is TRBV7-2; D gene ambiguous. The CDR3 loop spans 12 amino acids. The V end was cut by 4 bases, the J end by 1 base, with 4 bases between. Germline lookup yields CDR1 SGHTA and CDR2 FQGNSA. The CDR3 DNA reads as TGTGCCAGCAGCTCCATCCAAGAGACCCAGTACTTC. Translation gives CASSSIQETQYF.

This clonotype occurred many times. The CDR3 region is CASSSSWDTQYF. As DNA, the CDR3 is TGTGCCAGCAGCTCCAGTTGGGATACGCAGTATTTT. The V and J genes are TRBV7-9 and TRBJ2-3; no definite D call. This CDR3 is built from 12 residues. With 4 bases removed from V and 6 bases from J, the gap between germline ends came to 8 bases. Germline CDR1 and CDR2: SEHNR and FQNEAQ (reference sequence).

This clonotype was counted at least ten times. The genes are TRBV12-3 or TRBV12-4 and TRBJ1-1, with TRBD1 matching 7 bases. There are 13 residues in the CDR3. Trimming cost V 4 bases and J 7 bases; bases outside gene matches: 6. CDR3 nucleotide sequence: TGTGCCAGCAGTTCCGGACAGGTCTATGAAGCTTTCTTT. Encoded protein: CASSSGQVYEAFF.

This clonotype has only a few counts. The V gene is TRBV29-1, the J gene TRBJ2-2, with 7 bases aligning to TRBD1. In germline, CDR1 is SQVTM, CDR2 ANQGSEA. The CDR3 spans 14 residues. Trimming removed 7 bases from V and 4 bases from J; junction bases left unmatched: 9. The CDR3 coding sequence is TGCAGCGGATCCACAGGGGACGGCACCGGGGAGCTGTTTTTT. Translating gives CSGSTGDGTGELFF.

This clonotype was counted only a few times. This rearrangement joins TRBV10-2 to TRBJ2-4, with 10 nucleotides matching TRBD1. The CDR3 is made up of 19 amino acids. Germline V gene lookup returns CDR1 WSHSY and CDR2 SAAADI. V lost 7 bases to trimming and J lost 0 bases; unmatched junction nucleotides: 15. The CDR3 spells CASKLGPGTGAGAKNIQYF. For the CDR3, the DNA is TGCGCCAGCAAACTAGGTCCCGGGACAGGGGCGGGAGCCAAAAACATTCAGTACTTC.